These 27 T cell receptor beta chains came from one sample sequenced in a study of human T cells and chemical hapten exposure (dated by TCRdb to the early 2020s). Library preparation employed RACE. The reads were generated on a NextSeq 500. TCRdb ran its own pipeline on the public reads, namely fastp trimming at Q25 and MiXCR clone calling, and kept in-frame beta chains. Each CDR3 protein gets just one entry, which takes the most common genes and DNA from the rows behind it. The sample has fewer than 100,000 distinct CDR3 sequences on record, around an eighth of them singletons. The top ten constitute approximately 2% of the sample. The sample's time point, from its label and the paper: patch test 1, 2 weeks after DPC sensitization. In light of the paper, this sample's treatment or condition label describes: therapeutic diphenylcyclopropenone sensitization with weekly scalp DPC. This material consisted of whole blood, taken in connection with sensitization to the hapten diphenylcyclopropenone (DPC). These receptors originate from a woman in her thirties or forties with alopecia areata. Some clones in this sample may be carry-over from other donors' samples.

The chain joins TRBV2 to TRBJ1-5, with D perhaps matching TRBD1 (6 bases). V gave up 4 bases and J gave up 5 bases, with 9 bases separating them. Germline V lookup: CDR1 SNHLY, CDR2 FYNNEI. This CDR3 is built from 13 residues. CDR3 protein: CASSAGEDQPQHF. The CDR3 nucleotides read TGTGCCAGCAGTGCAGGGGAGGATCAGCCCCAGCATTTT.

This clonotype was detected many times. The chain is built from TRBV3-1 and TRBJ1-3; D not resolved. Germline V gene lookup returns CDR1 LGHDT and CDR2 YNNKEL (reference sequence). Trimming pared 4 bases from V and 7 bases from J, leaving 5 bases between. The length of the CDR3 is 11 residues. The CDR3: CASSRTNTIYF. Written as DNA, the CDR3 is TGTGCCAGCAGCCGAACGAACACCATATATTTT.

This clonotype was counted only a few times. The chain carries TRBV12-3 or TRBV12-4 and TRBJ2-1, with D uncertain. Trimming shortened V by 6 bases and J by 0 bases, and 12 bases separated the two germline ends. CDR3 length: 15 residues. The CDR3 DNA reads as TGTGCCAGCAGCCTAACGACTGGCTCCTACAATGAGCAGTTCTTC. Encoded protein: CASSLTTGSYNEQFF.

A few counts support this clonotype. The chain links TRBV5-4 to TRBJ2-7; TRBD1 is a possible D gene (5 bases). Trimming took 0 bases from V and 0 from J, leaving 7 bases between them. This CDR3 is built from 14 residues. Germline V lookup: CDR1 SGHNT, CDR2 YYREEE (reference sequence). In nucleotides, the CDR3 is TGTGCCAGCAGCTTGGATGGGGCCTCCTACGAGCAGTACTTC. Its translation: CASSLDGASYEQYF. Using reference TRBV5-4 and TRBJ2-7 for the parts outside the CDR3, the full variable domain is ETGVTQSPTHLIKTRGQQVTLRCSSQSGHNTVSWYQQALGQGPQFIFQYYREEENGRGNFPPRFSGLQFPNYSSELNVNALELDDSALYLCASSLDGASYEQYFGPGTRLTVT.

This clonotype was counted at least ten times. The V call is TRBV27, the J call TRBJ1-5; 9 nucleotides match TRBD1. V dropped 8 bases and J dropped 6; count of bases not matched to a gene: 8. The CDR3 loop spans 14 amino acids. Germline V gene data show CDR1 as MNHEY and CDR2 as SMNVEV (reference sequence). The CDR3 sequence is CASGHRGLGQPQHF. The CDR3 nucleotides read TGTGCCAGCGGCCACAGGGGGCTCGGTCAGCCCCAGCATTTT.

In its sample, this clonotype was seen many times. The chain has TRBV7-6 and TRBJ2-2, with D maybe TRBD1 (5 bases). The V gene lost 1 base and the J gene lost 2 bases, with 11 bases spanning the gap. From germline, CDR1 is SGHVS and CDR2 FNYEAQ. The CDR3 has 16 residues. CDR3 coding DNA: TGTGCCAGCAGCTTAGTCCCCAGGGTCAACACCGGGGAGCTGTTTTTT. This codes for CASSLVPRVNTGELFF.

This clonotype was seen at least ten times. Here the CDR3 DNA reads TGTGCCAGCAGCTTAGGACTAGCAGATACGCAGTATTTT. This gives the protein CASSLGLADTQYF. The V call is TRBV7-3, the J call TRBJ2-3, with TRBD2 matching 7 bases. The ends lost 2 bases at V and 4 bases at J; junction bases unmatched: 0. The CDR3 is made up of 13 amino acids. Germline V gene data show CDR1 as SGHTA and CDR2 as FQGTGA.

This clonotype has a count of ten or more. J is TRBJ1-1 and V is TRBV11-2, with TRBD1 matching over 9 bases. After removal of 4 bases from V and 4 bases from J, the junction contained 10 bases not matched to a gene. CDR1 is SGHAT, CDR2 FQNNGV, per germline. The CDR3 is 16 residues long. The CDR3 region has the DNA TGTGCCAGCAGCTCCCGGGACAGGGAGGTTGGCACTGAAGCTTTCTTT. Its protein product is CASSSRDREVGTEAFF.

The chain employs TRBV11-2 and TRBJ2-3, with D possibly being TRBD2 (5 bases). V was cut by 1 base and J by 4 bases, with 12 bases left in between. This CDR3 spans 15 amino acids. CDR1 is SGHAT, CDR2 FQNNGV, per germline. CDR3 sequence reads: CASSLVGDGADTQYF. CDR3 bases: TGTGCCAGCAGCTTAGTCGGGGATGGCGCAGATACGCAGTATTTT. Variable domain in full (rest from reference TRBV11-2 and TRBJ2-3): EAGVAQSPRYKIIEKRQSVAFWCNPISGHATLYWYQQILGQGPKLLIQFQNNGVVDDSQLPKDRFSAERLKGVDSTLKIQPAKLEDSAVYLCASSLVGDGADTQYFGPGTRLTVL.

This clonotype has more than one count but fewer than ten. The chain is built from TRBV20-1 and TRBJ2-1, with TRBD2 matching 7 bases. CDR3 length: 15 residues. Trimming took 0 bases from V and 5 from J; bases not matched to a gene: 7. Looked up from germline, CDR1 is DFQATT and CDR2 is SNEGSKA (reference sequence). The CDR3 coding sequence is TGCAGTGCTAGAGATGGGGGACTACTCAACAATGAGCAGTTCTTC. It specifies CSARDGGLLNNEQFF.

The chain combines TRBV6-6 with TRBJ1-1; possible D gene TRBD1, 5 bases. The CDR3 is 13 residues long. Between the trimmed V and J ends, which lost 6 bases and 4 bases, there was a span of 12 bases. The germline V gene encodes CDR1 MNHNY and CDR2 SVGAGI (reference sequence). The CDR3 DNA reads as TGTGCCAGCAGGGAGGCCGGGGGCACTGAAGCTTTCTTT. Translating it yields CASREAGGTEAFF.

The CDR3 protein is CAAPGPMDQETQYF. CDR3 nucleotide sequence: TGTGCCGCCCCCGGACCCATGGACCAAGAGACCCAGTACTTC. The rearrangement links TRBV6-2 or TRBV6-3 to TRBJ2-5, with D unresolved. The CDR3 is 14 amino acids. Germline V gene sequence: CDR1 MNHEY, CDR2 SVGEGT. The V gene lost 11 bases and the J gene lost 0 bases, with 16 bases spanning the gap.

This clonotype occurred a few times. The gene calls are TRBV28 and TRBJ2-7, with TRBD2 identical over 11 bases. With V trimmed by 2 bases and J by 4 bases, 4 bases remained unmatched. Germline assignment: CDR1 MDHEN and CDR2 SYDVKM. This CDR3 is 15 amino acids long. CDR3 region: CASSLAVAGGYEQYF. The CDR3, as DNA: TGTGCCAGCAGTTTAGCGGTAGCGGGAGGGTACGAGCAGTACTTC.

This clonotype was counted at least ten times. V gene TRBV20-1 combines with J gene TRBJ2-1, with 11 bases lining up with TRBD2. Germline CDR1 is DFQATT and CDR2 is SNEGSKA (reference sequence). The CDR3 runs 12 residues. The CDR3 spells CQIAGGLYEQFF. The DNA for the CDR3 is TGCCAGATAGCGGGAGGGCTTTATGAGCAGTTCTTC.

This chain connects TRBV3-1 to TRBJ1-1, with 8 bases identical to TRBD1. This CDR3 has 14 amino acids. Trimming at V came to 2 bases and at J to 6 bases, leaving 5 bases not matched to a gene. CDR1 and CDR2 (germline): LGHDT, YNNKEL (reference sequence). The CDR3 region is CASSQLGTGPEAFF. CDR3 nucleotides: TGTGCCAGCAGCCAACTTGGGACAGGCCCTGAAGCTTTCTTT.

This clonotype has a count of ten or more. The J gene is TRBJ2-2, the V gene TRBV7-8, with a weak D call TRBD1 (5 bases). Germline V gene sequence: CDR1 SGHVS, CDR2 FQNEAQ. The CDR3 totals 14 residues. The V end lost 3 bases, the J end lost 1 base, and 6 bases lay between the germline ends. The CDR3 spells CASSFGQNTGELFF. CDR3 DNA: TGTGCCAGCAGCTTTGGACAGAACACCGGGGAGCTGTTTTTT.

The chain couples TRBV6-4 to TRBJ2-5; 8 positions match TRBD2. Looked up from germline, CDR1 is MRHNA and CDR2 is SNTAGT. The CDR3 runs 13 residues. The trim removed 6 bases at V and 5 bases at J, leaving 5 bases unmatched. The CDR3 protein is CASSEREHETQYF. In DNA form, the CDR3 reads TGTGCCAGCAGCGAGCGGGAGCACGAGACCCAGTACTTC.

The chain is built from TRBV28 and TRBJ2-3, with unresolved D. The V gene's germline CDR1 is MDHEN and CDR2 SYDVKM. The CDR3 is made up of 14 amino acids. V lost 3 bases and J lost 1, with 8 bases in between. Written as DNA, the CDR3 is TGTGCCAGCAGTTTTCCAAGCGGCACAGATACGCAGTATTTT. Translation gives CASSFPSGTDTQYF.

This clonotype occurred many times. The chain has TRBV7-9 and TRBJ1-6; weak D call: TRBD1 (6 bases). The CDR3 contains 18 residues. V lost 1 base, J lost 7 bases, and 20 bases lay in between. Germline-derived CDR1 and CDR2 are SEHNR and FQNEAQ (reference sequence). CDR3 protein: CASSLEVLGALGNSPLHF. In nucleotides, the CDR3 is TGTGCCAGCAGCTTAGAAGTGTTGGGGGCCCTAGGCAATTCACCCCTCCACTTT.

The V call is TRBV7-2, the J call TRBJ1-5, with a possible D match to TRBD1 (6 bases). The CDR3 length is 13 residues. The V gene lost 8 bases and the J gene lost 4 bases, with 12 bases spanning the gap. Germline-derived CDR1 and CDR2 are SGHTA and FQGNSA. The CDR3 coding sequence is TGTGCCAGCGCTACCACAGGGAATCAGCCCCAGCATTTT. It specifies CASATTGNQPQHF.

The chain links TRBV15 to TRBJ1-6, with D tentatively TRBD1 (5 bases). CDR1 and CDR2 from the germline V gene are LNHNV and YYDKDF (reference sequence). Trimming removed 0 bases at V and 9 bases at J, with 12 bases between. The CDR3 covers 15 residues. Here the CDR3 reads CATSRDRIRASPLHF. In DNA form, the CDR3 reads TGTGCCACCAGCAGAGATCGGATCAGGGCTTCACCCCTCCACTTT.

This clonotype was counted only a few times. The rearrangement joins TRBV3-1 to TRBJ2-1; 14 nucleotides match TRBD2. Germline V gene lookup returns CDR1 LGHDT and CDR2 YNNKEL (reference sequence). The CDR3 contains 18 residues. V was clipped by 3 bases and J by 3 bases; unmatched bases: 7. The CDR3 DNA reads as TGTGCCAGCAGCCACTCCCGACTAGCGGGAGGGGTCTACAATGAGCAGTTCTTC. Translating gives CASSHSRLAGGVYNEQFF.

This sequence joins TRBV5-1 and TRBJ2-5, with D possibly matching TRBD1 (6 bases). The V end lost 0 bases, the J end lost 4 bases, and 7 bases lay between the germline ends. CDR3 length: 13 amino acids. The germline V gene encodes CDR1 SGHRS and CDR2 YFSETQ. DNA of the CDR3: TGCGCCAGCAGCTTGGACAGGGTAGAGACCCAGTACTTC. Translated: CASSLDRVETQYF.

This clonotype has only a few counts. DNA for the CDR3: TGTGCCAGCAGCTTGGGGGGACTAGCGGGAGGGCCAACAGATACGCAGTATTTT. Translation gives CASSLGGLAGGPTDTQYF. The chain uses TRBV5-5 and TRBJ2-3; TRBD2 agrees at 16 bases. The length of the CDR3 is 18 residues. The ends lost 0 bases at V and 3 bases at J; junction bases unmatched: 4. Germline V gene data show CDR1 as SGHKS and CDR2 as YYEKEE (reference sequence).

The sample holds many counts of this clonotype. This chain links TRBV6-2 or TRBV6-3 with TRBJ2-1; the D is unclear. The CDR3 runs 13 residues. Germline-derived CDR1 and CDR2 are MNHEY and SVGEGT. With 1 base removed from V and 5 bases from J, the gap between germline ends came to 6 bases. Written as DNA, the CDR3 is TGTGCCAGCAGTTACTTTGGGAACAATGAGCAGTTCTTC. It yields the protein CASSYFGNNEQFF.

The CDR3 DNA is TGTGCCAGCAGCTCTCCCGGGACGGGGGAAAACATTCAGTACTTC. Translating gives CASSSPGTGENIQYF. The chain couples TRBV5-4 to TRBJ2-4; D is perhaps TRBD2 (6 bases). CDR1 and CDR2 (germline): SGHNT, YYREEE (reference sequence). V was pared by 3 bases and J by 5 bases, with 15 bases between. The CDR3 sequence is 15 residues long.

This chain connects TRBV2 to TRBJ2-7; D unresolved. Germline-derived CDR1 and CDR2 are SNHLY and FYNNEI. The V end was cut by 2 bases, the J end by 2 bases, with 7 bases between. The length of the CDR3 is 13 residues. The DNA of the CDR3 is TGTGCCAGCAGTGAATACCGAACCTACGAGCAGTACTTC. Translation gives CASSEYRTYEQYF. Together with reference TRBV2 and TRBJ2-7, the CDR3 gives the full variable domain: EPEVTQTPSHQVTQMGQEVILRCVPISNHLYFYWYRQILGQKVEFLVSFYNNEISEKSEIFDDQFSVERPDGSNFTLKIRSTKLEDSAMYFCASSEYRTYEQYFGPGTRLTVT.